This TCR beta chain was identified in a study of tumor-infiltrating lymphocytes in primary liver carcinoma. Study overall: Subjects consisted of male and female patients aged 30 to 69 years. Productive TCRbeta read counts per sample ran from roughly 3.5 to 7 million and were similar across tissue types. Study findings and constraints: The study found a significantly higher top-250-clone fraction in tumors than in blood (p = 0.039).

A constant-region primer primed TCR beta cDNA synthesis from around 500 ng of total RNA. A slightly modified ARM-PCR protocol with three nested multiplex PCR rounds produced these TCR beta libraries. Each of the first two PCR rounds ran 9 to 11 cycles with TRBV1-TRBV30 forward and C-beta reverse primers. TCRdb fed the multiplex PCR reads into MiXCR, producing one record per CDR3 protein. Seen here are 90,000 to 140,000 distinct CDR3 sequences, 82% observed once, and the top ten hold around 21%. Remarks on this clonotype: Its antigen is undetermined.

RNA and DNA were co-extracted from approximately 20-30 mg of unsorted bulk tissue. At sampling, these chronic HBV carriers had received no treatment. The CDR3 sequence is 12 residues long. The germline V gene has CDR1 MNHEY and CDR2 SVGEGT. With 11 bases removed from V and 9 bases from J, the gap between germline ends came to 17 bases. This chain links TRBV6-2 or TRBV6-3 with TRBJ2-1; a possible D gene is TRBD2 (6 bases). Sequences were obtained from liver tumor tissue from sampling region 3. Indicated subset: tumor region T3, left-lateral pole. The receptor was isolated from a man in his forties with primary liver carcinoma and hepatitis B virus infection. The CDR3 coding sequence is TGTGCCGGCTGTTTTTTTAGCGGTGAGCAGTTCTTC. Translated: CAGCFFSGEQFF.